This T cell receptor beta chain was identified during a study of OX40 agonist ivuxolimab in advanced cancers. About the investigation overall: Ivuxolimab was a fully human IgG2 agonistic monoclonal antibody targeting the costimulatory receptor OX40 (CD134). The paper describes the monotherapy dose-escalation part (N = 52 patients) of the phase I trial of ivuxolimab. Intravenous ivuxolimab was administered to patients every 2 weeks at six dose levels: 0.01, 0.1, 0.3, 1.5, 3 and 10 mg/kg. In the dose-escalation cohort, 75% to 90% of patients were male, and the mean age was approximately 60 years with a range of about 20 to 80. Three dose-escalation patients achieved partial responses, one with hepatocellular carcinoma and two with cutaneous melanoma. Prior anti-PD-1, anti-PD-L1 or anti-CTLA-4 therapy was permitted, and 40% of dose-escalation patients had received checkpoint inhibitors. Among the approximately 50 dose-escalation patients, about 20 had hepatocellular carcinoma, around 15 melanoma, 9 renal cell carcinoma and 9 head and neck cancer. Peripheral TCRbeta sequencing aimed to test whether ivuxolimab altered TCR sequence diversity and caused clonal T-cell expansion. Beyond this particular receptor, the publication reports: Low levels of normalized T-cell clonal expansion were also shown by some nonresponding patients. Partial responders in the 0.1-3.0 mg/kg groups had among the lowest normalized peripheral clonal expansion, especially among CD8+ T cells. On average, CD8+ T cells showed more expanded clones than CD4+ T cells after ivuxolimab. The antigen specificity of the clonally expanded peripheral T cells was not determined. At doses from 0.1 to 3.0 mg/kg, clonal expansion was seen in both CD4+ and CD8+ blood T cells between baseline and week 6.

Genomic DNA was isolated from the sorted cells so that the TCRbeta CDR3 region could be sequenced. The immunoSEQ Assay was used for sequencing of TCRbeta CDR3 regions. TCRdb's version of the immuneACCESS table is confined to in-frame rearrangements and falls short of the full clone set. An unresolved V gene accounts for under half of the shortfall where checked; the remainder is of unknown origin. The sample table holds around 80,000 clones, of which 90% to 95% were seen once. 2.3% of the sample is held by the ten biggest clonotypes. This clone was found a few times. Its antigen remains unidentified. Within one base of it there is no much larger clone, and no base qualities were kept. Patients with a history of autoimmune disease or receiving systemic immunosuppression were excluded from the trial. Peripheral blood for TCR sequencing was drawn from every dose cohort at baseline, at cycle 4 day 1 and at cycle 7 day 1. Samples were obtained from an open-label, multicenter, first-in-human phase I dose-escalation trial of ivuxolimab. Adults with locally advanced or metastatic head and neck squamous cell, hepatocellular, melanoma or renal cell carcinoma were enrolled in the trial. CD4+ and CD8+ T cells were sorted separately from peripheral blood before TCR sequencing.

This TCR was recovered from an adult with an advanced solid tumor such as melanoma, head and neck, liver or kidney cancer. The sequences come from CD4+ or CD8+ T cells sorted from blood, collected in a trial of the OX40 agonist ivuxolimab.

The CDR3 protein is CASSLPGEAFF. DNA sequence: TGTGCCAGCAGTTTACCGGGTGAAGCTTTCTTT. In this chain, TRBV28 is recombined with TRBJ1-1, with no confident D gene call. The CDR3, cysteine through phenylalanine, is 11 amino acids long. The retained sequence is limited to the CDR3, 33 bases, with the frame set at the first base. CDR1 and CDR2 are drawn from the germline V gene: MDHEN, SYDVKM. The V end loses 2 bases and the J end loses 7 bases, and a stretch of 5 bases separates them.